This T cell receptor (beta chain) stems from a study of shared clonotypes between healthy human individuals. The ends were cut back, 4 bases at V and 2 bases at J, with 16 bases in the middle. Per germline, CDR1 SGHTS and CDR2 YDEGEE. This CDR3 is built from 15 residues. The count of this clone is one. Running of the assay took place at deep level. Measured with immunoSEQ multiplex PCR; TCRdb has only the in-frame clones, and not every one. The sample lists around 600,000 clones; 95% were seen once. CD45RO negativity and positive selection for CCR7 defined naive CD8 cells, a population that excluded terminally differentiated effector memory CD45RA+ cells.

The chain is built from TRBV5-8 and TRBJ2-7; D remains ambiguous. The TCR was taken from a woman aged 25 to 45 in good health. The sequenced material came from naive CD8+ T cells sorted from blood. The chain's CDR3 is CASSPVISVAYEQYF. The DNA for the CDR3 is TGTGCCAGCAGCCCCGTTATATCGGTGGCCTACGAGCAGTACTTC.